This T cell receptor (beta chain) was retrieved from a study of regulatory T cells in long-lasting Graves disease. Time point in this sample: newly diagnosed GD, antithyroid drugs for less than 3 months. RNA isolated from PBMCs was used to make the TCR library. This clonotype was counted ten times or more. Its antigen is still unknown. Building the TCR beta libraries relied on iRepertoire HTBI primers, and CDR3 regions underwent Arm-PCR. Via MiXCR, TCRdb re-called the multiplex PCR reads, giving one row per CDR3 protein. This table holds under 250,000 distinct CDR3 sequences, just over 20% found once. Germline V gene data show CDR1 as KGHSH and CDR2 as LQKENI. Deletions cut 3 bases from V and 8 bases from J, with 14 bases between. The CDR3 covers 14 residues. Regarding the study as a whole: TRBV28, TRBJ1-2 and TRBJ2-5 were segments that persistent disease favored.

This chain joins TRBV18 and TRBJ2-1; unclear D gene. The sequences come from peripheral blood mononuclear cells (PBMCs), collected at new diagnosis, from a patient treated with antithyroid drugs. This clonotype originated in a female donor with Graves disease. The DNA of the CDR3 is TGTGCCAGCTCACCCGACGTATTGAGCTATGAGCAGTTCTTC. It yields the protein CASSPDVLSYEQFF.